This TCR beta chain comes out of a study of T cell clonality in common variable immunodeficiency. General study results and limits: In common variable immunodeficiency, TCR beta chains reportedly carried fewer deletions and N-nucleotide insertions.

Only a few counts were recorded for this clone. Its antigen is still unknown. Measured with immunoSEQ multiplex PCR; TCRdb has only the in-frame clones, and not every one. The sample lists tens of thousands of clones, none appearing once, the ten largest making up 5% to 7%. Sequencing used peripheral blood mononuclear cells. The clonotype comes from a human donor with common variable immunodeficiency.

The CDR3 sequence: CASSLVAGGTGELFF. The sequenced CDR3 bases are TGTGCCAGCAGCTTAGTAGCAGGGGGCACCGGGGAG. The chain joins TRBV7-9 to TRBJ2-2; 7 bases are a match to TRBD1. The read ends 3 residues shy of where the CDR3 ends; the end is completed using the germline J gene. Germline V CDR1 and CDR2: SEHNR, FQNEAQ (reference sequence). V shed 1 base and J 4 bases; nucleotides not matched to a gene: 3. The CDR3 totals 15 residues.